Listed below are T cell receptor beta chains from one sample, sequenced in a study of STAT5B mutations in CD4+ large granular lymphocyte leukemia. TCRdb's copy holds only in-frame clones and misses some; the assay was immunoSEQ multiplex PCR. The profile shows about 30,000 clones, just under 80% of them singletons. Sequencing was carried out using CD4+ T cells from blood buffy coats. The receptor set was obtained from a human donor in good health. The CDR3 runs from the conserved cysteine through the conserved F or W. The D gene is left open where the match is weak. Some rows have no size entry. The others give once, few or many, or a class for an expanded clone.

clone_size j_call d_call v_call cdr3_nt cdr3_aa
few TRBJ1-4 . TRBV30 TGTGCCTGGAGTGTACGAGGGAGCACTAATGAAAAACTGTTTTTT CAWSVRGSTNEKLFF
. TRBJ2-5 TRBD2 TRBV19 TGTGCCAGTAGTATGGGACTACAAGAGACCCAGTACTTC CASSMGLQETQYF
. TRBJ2-7 TRBD1 TRBV18 TGTGCCAGCTCACCTCAGGACAGGAAACCGGGAGAGCAGTACTTC CASSPQDRKPGEQYF
few TRBJ1-2 . TRBV27 TGTGCCAGCAGTTTGACCGCCTCCTATGGCTACACCTTC CASSLTASYGYTF
. TRBJ1-2 TRBD1 TRBV19 TGTGCCAGTAGTATCGCAAGGACAGGGACCTATGGCTACACCTTC CASSIARTGTYGYTF
. TRBJ2-6 . TRBV10-3 TGTGCCATCAGTGTTGCAGGGACGGGGGCCAACGTCCTGACTTTC CAISVAGTGANVLTF
. TRBJ1-2 . TRBV15 TGTGCCACCAGCAGAGATGGGTGGGGTGGCTACACCTTC CATSRDGWGGYTF
once TRBJ1-4 TRBD1 TRBV28 TGTGCCAGCAGTTCCACCGGGACAGGGGGTGAAAAACTGTTTTTT CASSSTGTGGEKLFF
. TRBJ2-2 TRBD2 TRBV19 TGTGCCAGTATTAGCGGGAGGAGATACACCGGGGAGCTGTTTTTT CASISGRRYTGELFF
. TRBJ1-2 . TRBV15 TGTGCCACCAGCAGATCCGCTGAGTGGAACTATGGCTACACCTTC CATSRSAEWNYGYTF
. TRBJ2-3 TRBD2 TRBV27 TGTGCCAGCAGTCCGACGGGACTAGCGGGTGATACGCAGTATTTT CASSPTGLAGDTQYF
. TRBJ2-2 TRBD2 TRBV6-1 TGTGCCAGCAGTGAATCTTGGCTAGCGGGCAACACCGGGGAGCTGTTTTTT CASSESWLAGNTGELFF
few TRBJ1-1 . TRBV6-1 TGTGCCAGCAGGTCACAGGGTGACACTGAAGCTTTCTTT CASRSQGDTEAFF
. TRBJ2-3 . TRBV5-1 TGCGCCAGCCGAGAGAGGGAGCGCACAGATACGCAGTATTTT CASRERERTDTQYF
. TRBJ2-1 . TRBV10-3 TGTGCCATCAGTGAGTCCAGGGGACGCTTCTACAATGAGCAGTTCTTC CAISESRGRFYNEQFF
. TRBJ1-6 . TRBV7-9 TGTGCCAGCAGCTTTTCAGGGGAGAACCTCCACTTT CASSFSGENLHF
. TRBJ2-6 . TRBV7-3 TGTGCCAGCAGGCCTAGCCAGGAGGGACCTGGGGCCAACGTCCTGACTTTC CASRPSQEGPGANVLTF
. TRBJ2-7 TRBD2 TRBV10-1 TGCGCCAGCAGTGGCACAGCGGGAGCTCACGAGCAGTACTTC CASSGTAGAHEQYF
. TRBJ2-1 . TRBV18 TGTGCCAGCTCACCACCGGCTGCAGTAAGGATCGATGAGCAGTTCTTC CASSPPAAVRIDEQFF
once TRBJ1-2 TRBD1 TRBV4-2 TGTGCCAGCAGCCGAACCGGGACAGGGACCAATGGCTACACCTTC CASSRTGTGTNGYTF
. TRBJ2-1 TRBD1 TRBV7-2 TGTGCCAGCAGCGCATTCGGGACAGGATACAATGAGCAGTTCTTC CASSAFGTGYNEQFF
. TRBJ1-6 TRBD1 TRBV9 TGTGCCAGCAGCGCGGGGACAGGGCCCAATTCACCCCTCCACTTT CASSAGTGPNSPLHF
. TRBJ1-2 . TRBV7-9 TGTGCCAGCAGTCTAGGGGAAACTAACTATGGCTACACCTTC CASSLGETNYGYTF
. TRBJ1-2 . TRBV28 TGTGCCAGCAGCTCTGAGGATAGGGATTATGGCTACACCTTC CASSSEDRDYGYTF
. TRBJ2-2 TRBD2 TRBV25-1 TGTGCCAGCAGCCAACTAGCGGGGGCCGGGGAGCTGTTTTTT CASSQLAGAGELFF
. TRBJ2-2 . TRBV7-2 TGTGCCAGCAGCTTTATCGGGGCAGCCGGGGAGCTGTTTTTT CASSFIGAAGELFF
. TRBJ1-2 . TRBV18 TGTGCCAGCTCACCAGGGATGCTCTATGGCTACACCTTC CASSPGMLYGYTF
. TRBJ1-4 . TRBV5-1 TGCGCCAGCAGCTTGGCCCTGTGGGGAACTAATGAAAAACTGTTTTTT CASSLALWGTNEKLFF
. TRBJ1-2 TRBD1 TRBV7-8 TGTGCCAGCAGCCCCGAAGGGACAGGGAATACCTATGGCTACACCTTC CASSPEGTGNTYGYTF
. TRBJ1-1 . TRBV7-2 TGTGCCAGCAGCTCTCGGACCCCGAAGAACACTGAAGCTTTCTTT CASSSRTPKNTEAFF
few TRBJ1-3 . TRBV4-2 TGTGCCAGCAGCCAAGGGATTCCTGGAAACACCATATATTTT CASSQGIPGNTIYF
. TRBJ1-2 . TRBV7-2 TGTGCCAGCCCACTCCTGGGGGCCGACAGCTACTATGGCTACACCTTC CASPLLGADSYYGYTF
. TRBJ1-2 TRBD1 TRBV7-8 TGTGCCAGCAGCTTAGGGGGAGGACAGGGCACCTATGGCTACACCTTC CASSLGGGQGTYGYTF
. TRBJ2-2 TRBD1 TRBV12-5 TGTGCTAGTGGGGCGGGACAGGGGTATCCCGGGGAGCTGTTTTTT CASGAGQGYPGELFF
. TRBJ1-2 . TRBV7-2 TGTGCCAGCAGCTTTAGGACGGCTAACTATGGCTACACCTTC CASSFRTANYGYTF
few TRBJ1-2 . TRBV2 TGTGCCAGCAGGGAGGTGGAAGGCTACACCTTC CASREVEGYTF
. TRBJ2-2 TRBD1 TRBV7-9 TGTGCCAGCAGCCCCCGGTCAGGGGGCTCGGGCGGGGAGCTGTTTTTT CASSPRSGGSGGELFF
. TRBJ2-7 . TRBV4-2 TGTGCCAGCAGCCAAGGGGCTTGGGACCACGAGCAGTACTTC CASSQGAWDHEQYF
few TRBJ1-1 . TRBV9 TGTGCCAGCAGCGTAGGTGGAATGAACACTGAAGCTTTCTTT CASSVGGMNTEAFF
. TRBJ1-5 . TRBV6-5 TGTGCCAGCAGTTACTCCCCAGATCAGCCCCAGCATTTT CASSYSPDQPQHF
few TRBJ2-7 . TRBV4-2 TGTGCCAGCAGCCCCTGGACCTACGAGCAGTACTTC CASSPWTYEQYF
. TRBJ1-3 . TRBV6-1 TGTGCCAGCAGAGAAGACACAAACTCTGGAAACACCATATATTTT CASREDTNSGNTIYF
. TRBJ1-2 . TRBV10-2 TGCGCCAGCAGTGAAGACAGAGCCTATGGCTACACCTTC CASSEDRAYGYTF
. TRBJ2-3 . TRBV7-9 TGTGCCAGCAGCGCCACAGATACGCAGTATTTT CASSATDTQYF
. TRBJ2-7 TRBD2 TRBV10-3 TGTGCCATCAGCCCCGGGACTACCTCGGGCGAGCAGTACTTC CAISPGTTSGEQYF
. TRBJ1-2 . TRBV25-1 TGTGCCAGCAGTCAAAATTCGGGCTATGGCTACACCTTC CASSQNSGYGYTF
few TRBJ2-2 TRBD1 TRBV28 TGTGCCAGCAGTTCCACGACAGGGGGCGCAGGCGGGGAGCTGTTTTTT CASSSTTGGAGGELFF
. TRBJ1-4 . TRBV6-6 TGTGCCAGCAGCCCAGGTGAAAAACTGTTTTTT CASSPGEKLFF
. TRBJ2-3 . TRBV9 TGTGCCAGCAGCCCTTTCGAGGGAACAGATACGCAGTATTTT CASSPFEGTDTQYF
few TRBJ1-1 . TRBV19 TGTGCCAGTAGTAAAGTTGCGGGGACAAACACTGAAGCTTTCTTT CASSKVAGTNTEAFF
. TRBJ2-5 . TRBV18 TGTGCCAGCTCACCCTCCTCGACCGAGACCCAGTACTTC CASSPSSTETQYF
. TRBJ2-5 TRBD2 TRBV6-6 TGTGCCAGCAGTCCTAGGGTAGCGGGAGGACGGGAGACCCAGTACTTC CASSPRVAGGRETQYF
. TRBJ2-3 . TRBV6-1 TGTGCCAGCAGTGGTCGAAAGGGCACAGATACGCAGTATTTT CASSGRKGTDTQYF
few TRBJ2-7 TRBD2 TRBV5-4 TGTGCCAGCAGCGAAGGGACTAGGGGCCGCTACGAGCAGTACTTC CASSEGTRGRYEQYF
. TRBJ2-1 . TRBV25-1 TGTGCCAGCACAGACGGGGGCGGTTCCTACAATGAGCAGTTCTTC CASTDGGGSYNEQFF
. TRBJ2-1 . TRBV28 TGTGCCAGCAGTATTAGTGCAGGCCGCTCCTACAATGAGCAGTTCTTC CASSISAGRSYNEQFF
. TRBJ2-7 TRBD2 TRBV10-1 TGCGCCAGCAGTGAAGGCGGGAGGGGCGACGAGCAGTACTTC CASSEGGRGDEQYF